This T cell receptor (beta chain) was sequenced during a study of T cell repertoires in cytomegalovirus infection (dated by TCRdb to about 2019). Looking at the study overall: Because public TCR beta signatures pointed to carriage of CMV infection together with the matching HLA type, the HLA type of each donor mattered for the analysis.

Study-wide conclusions, independent of this receptor: The ex vivo response was dominated by HLA-C-restricted CMV-specific TCR beta clonotypes, and the single most frequent clonotype in two of eight donors was supplied by these HLA-C-restricted clonotypes. In both this cohort and an independent roughly 350-donor cohort, the cumulative frequency of public TCR beta family members distinguished carriers of CMV infection plus the relevant HLA type.

V ends up 4 bases short and J 6 bases short, with an unmatched junction base count of 12. CDR1 and CDR2 were assigned from the germline V gene as MDHEN and SYDVKM. The CDR3 starts with the cysteine, ends with the phenylalanine, and has 16 residues. Left in the record is the CDR3 DNA by itself, 48 bases read in frame from the first base. TCRdb shows the sequencer as Illumina HiSeq 1500. The raw public reads went through TCRdb reprocessing: fastp at Q25, MiXCR clone calling, in-frame beta chains kept. Records with the same CDR3 protein are collapsed into one entry carrying the most frequent genes and DNA. This sample is represented by 250,000 or so distinct CDR3 sequences; about a sixth of them were singletons. The ten largest account for around half of the sample. In its sample, this clonotype was seen many times. What antigen it recognizes has not been identified. Qualities for individual bases were not recorded, and no much larger clone is one base off.

The sequence is built from TRBV28 and TRBJ1-2, with 9 bases matching TRBD1. This clonotype was sampled from a human donor in good health (CMV status not recorded). Some clones in this sample may be carry-over from other donors' samples. The specimen sequenced was CD8+ T cells from PBMCs. The nucleotides read TGTGCCAGCAGTTCGGTGGCCCCGGGACAGGGCGATGGCTACACCTTC. Its protein reads: CASSSVAPGQGDGYTF.